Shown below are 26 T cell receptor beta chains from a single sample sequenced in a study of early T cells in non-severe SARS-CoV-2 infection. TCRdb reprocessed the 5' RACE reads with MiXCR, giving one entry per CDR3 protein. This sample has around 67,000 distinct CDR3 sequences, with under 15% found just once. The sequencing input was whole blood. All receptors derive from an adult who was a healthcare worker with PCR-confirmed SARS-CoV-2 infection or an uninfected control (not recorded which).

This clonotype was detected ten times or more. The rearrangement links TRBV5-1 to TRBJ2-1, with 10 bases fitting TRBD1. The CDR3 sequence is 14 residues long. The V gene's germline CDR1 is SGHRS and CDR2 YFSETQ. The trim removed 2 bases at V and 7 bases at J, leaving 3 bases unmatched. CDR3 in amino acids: CASSFRTGGNEQFF. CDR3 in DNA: TGCGCCAGCAGCTTTAGGACAGGGGGGAATGAGCAGTTCTTC. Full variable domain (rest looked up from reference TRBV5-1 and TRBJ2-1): KAGVTQTPRYLIKTRGQQVTLSCSPISGHRSVSWYQQTPGQGLQFLFEYFSETQRNKGNFPGRFSGRQFSNSRSEMNVSTLELGDSALYLCASSFRTGGNEQFFGPGTRLTVL.

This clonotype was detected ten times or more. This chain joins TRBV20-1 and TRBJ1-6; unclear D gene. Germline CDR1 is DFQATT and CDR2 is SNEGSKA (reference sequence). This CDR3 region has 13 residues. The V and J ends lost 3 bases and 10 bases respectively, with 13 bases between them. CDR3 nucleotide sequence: TGCAGTGCTAGGGGCGAGGGCAACTCACCCCTCCACTTT. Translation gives CSARGEGNSPLHF.

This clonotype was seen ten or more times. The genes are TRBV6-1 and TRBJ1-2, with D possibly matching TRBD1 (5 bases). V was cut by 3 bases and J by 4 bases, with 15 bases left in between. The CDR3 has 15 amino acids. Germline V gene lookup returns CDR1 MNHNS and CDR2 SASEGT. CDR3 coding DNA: TGTGCCAGCAGTGATAGCCCCGACGGGGCCTATGGCTACACCTTC. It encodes CASSDSPDGAYGYTF.

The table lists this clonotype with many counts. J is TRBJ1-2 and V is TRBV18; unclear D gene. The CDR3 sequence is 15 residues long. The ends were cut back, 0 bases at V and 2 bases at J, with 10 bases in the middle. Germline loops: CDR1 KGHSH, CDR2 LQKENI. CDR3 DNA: TGTGCCAGCTCACCACCGAAACAGCCGAACTATGGCTACACCTTC. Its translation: CASSPPKQPNYGYTF. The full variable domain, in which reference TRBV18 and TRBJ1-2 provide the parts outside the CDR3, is NAGVMQNPRHLVRRRGQEARLRCSPMKGHSHVYWYRQLPEEGLKFMVYLQKENIIDESGMPKERFSAEFPKEGPSILRIQQVVRGDSAAYFCASSPPKQPNYGYTFGSGTRLTVV.

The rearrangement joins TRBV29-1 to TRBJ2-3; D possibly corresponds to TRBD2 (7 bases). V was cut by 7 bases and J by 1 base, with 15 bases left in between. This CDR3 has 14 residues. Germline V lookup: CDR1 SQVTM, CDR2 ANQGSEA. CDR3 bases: TGCAGCGCCGGTCGGGGGGCCGGCACAGATACGCAGTATTTT. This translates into CSAGRGAGTDTQYF.

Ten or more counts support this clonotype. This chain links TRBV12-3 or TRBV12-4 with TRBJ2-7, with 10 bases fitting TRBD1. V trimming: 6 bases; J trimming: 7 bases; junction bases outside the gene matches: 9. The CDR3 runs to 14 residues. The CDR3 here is CASSGTGAPGEQYF. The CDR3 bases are TGTGCCAGCAGCGGGACAGGGGCACCTGGGGAGCAGTACTTC.

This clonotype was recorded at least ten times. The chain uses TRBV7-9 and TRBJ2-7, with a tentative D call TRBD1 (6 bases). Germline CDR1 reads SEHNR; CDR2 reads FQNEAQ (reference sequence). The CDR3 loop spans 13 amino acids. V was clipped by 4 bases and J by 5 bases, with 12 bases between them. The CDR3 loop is CASSSFRQDEQYF. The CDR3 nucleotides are TGTGCCAGCAGCTCCTTTCGACAGGACGAGCAGTACTTC.

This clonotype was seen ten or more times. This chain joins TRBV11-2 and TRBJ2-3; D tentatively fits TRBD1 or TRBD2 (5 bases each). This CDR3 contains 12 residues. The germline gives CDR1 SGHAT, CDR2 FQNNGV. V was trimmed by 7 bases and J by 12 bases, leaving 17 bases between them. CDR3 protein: CASTTSWGIQYF. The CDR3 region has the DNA TGTGCCAGCACCACTAGTTGGGGGATTCAGTATTTT.

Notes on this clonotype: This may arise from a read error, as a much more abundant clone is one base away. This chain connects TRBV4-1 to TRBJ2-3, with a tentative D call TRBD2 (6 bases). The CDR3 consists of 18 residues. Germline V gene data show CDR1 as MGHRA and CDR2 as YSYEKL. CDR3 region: CTSSQGPLRRESTDTQYF. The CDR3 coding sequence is TGCACCAGCAGCCAAGGACCCTTGAGGCGGGAAAGCACAGATACGCAGTATTTT.

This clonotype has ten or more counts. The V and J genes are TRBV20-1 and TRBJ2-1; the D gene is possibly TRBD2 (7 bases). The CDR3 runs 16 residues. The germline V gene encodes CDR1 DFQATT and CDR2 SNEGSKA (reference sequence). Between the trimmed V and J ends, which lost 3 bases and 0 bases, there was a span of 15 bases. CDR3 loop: CSASSRGARSYNEQFF. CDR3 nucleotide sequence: TGCAGTGCTAGTTCCCGGGGGGCCCGCTCCTACAATGAGCAGTTCTTC.

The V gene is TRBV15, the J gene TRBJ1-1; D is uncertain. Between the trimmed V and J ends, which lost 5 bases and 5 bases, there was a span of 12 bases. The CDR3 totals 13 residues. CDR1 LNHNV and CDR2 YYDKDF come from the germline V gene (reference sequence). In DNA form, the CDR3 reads TGTGCCACCAGCTACGGTACGGGGACTGAAGCTTTCTTT. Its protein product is CATSYGTGTEAFF.

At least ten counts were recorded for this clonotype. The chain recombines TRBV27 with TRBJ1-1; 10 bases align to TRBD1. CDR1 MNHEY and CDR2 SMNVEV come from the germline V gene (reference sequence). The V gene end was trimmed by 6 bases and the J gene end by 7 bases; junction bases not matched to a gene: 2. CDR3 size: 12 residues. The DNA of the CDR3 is TGTGCCAGCAGCCGGACAGGGGGTGAAGCTTTCTTT. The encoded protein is CASSRTGGEAFF.

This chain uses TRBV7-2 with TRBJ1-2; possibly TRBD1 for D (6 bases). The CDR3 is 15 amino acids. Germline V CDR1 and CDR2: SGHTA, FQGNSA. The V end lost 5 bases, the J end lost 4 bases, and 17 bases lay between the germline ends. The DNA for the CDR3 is TGTGCCAGCAGCATACAGGGTATAGGGGCCTATGGCTACACCTTC. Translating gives CASSIQGIGAYGYTF.

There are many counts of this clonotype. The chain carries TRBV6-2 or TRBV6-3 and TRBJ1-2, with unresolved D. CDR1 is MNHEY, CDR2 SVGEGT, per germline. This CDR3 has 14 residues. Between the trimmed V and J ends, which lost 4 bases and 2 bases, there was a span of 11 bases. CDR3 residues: CASSSPNRNYGYTF. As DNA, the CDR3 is TGTGCCAGCAGTTCGCCGAATCGGAACTATGGCTACACCTTC.

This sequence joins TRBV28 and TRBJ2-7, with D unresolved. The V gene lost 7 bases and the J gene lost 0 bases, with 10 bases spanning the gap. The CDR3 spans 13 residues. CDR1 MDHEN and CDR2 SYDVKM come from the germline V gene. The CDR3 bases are TGTGCCAGCATCAGGTCGAGCTCCTACGAGCAGTACTTC. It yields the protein CASIRSSSYEQYF.

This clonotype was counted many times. The CDR3 region has the DNA TGTGCCACCAGTGATTGGAAGACCCAGTACTTC. It encodes CATSDWKTQYF. The rearrangement uses TRBV24-1 and TRBJ2-5; D gene ambiguous. Trimming stripped 2 bases from V and 6 bases from J, with 3 bases between. Per the germline V gene, CDR1 is KGHDR and CDR2 is SFDVKD. The CDR3 length is 11 residues.

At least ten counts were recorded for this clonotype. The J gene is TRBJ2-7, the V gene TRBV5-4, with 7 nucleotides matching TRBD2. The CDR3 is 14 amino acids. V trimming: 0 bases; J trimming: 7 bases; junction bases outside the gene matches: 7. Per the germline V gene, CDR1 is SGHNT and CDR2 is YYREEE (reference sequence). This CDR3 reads CASSLELASGEQYF. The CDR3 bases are TGTGCCAGCAGCTTGGAACTAGCGTCGGGGGAGCAGTACTTC.

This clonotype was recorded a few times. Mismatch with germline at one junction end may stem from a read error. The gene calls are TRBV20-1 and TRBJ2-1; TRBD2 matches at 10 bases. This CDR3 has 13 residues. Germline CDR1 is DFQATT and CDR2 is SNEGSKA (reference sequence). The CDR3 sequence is CSASASLSGGRLF. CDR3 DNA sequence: TGCAGTGCTAGTGCGTCCCTTAGCGGGGGGCGGCTCTTC.

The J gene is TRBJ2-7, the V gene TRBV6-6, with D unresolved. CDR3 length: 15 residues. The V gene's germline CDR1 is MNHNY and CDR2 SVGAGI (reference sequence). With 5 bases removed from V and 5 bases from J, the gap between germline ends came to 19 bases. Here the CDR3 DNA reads TGTGCCAGCAGTCCCCACGGAGCTAAGATCCACGAGCAGTACTTC. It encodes CASSPHGAKIHEQYF.

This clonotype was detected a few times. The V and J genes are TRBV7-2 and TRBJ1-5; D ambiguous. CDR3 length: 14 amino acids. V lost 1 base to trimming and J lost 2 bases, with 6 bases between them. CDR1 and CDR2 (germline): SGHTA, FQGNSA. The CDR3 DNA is TGTGCCAGCAGCTTAGGTGGGGGCAATCAGCCCCAGCATTTT. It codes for CASSLGGGNQPQHF.

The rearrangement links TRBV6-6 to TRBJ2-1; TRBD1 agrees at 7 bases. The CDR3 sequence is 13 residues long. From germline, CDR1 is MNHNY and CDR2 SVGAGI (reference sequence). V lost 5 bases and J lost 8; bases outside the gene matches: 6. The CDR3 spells CASSPGGIDEQFF. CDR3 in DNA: TGTGCCAGCAGTCCAGGGGGAATAGATGAGCAGTTCTTC.

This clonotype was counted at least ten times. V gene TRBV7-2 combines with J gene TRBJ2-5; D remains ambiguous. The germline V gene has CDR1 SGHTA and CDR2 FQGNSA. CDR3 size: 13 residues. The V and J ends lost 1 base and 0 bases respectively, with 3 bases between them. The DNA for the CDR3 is TGTGCCAGCAGCTTAGTCTACCAAGAGACCCAGTACTTC. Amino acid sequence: CASSLVYQETQYF.

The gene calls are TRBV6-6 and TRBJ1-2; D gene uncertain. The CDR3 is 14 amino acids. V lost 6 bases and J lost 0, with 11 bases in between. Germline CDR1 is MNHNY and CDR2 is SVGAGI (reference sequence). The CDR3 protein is CASSTAPANYGYTF. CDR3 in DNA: TGTGCCAGCAGCACAGCCCCAGCTAACTATGGCTACACCTTC.

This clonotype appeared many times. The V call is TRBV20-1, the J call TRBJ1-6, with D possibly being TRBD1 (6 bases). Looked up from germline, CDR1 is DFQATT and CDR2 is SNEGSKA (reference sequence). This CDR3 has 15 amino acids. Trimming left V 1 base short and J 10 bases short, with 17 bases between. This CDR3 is CSARVTGLSASPLHF. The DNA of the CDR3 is TGCAGTGCTAGAGTCACAGGGTTGAGTGCCTCACCCCTCCACTTT.

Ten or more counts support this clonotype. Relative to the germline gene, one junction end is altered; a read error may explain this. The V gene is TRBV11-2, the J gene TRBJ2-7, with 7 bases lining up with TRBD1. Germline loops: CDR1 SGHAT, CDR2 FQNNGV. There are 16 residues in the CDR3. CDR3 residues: CASTLLGTAYSYEQYF. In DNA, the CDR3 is TGTGCCAGCACCTTACTAGGGACAGCTTACTCCTACGAGCAGTACTTC.

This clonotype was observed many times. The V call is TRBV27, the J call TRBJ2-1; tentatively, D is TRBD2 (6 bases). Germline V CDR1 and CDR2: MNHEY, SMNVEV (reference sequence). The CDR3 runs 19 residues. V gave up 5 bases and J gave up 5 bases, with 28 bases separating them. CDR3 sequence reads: CASSPRFISGTTTNNEQFF. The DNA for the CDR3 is TGTGCCAGCAGTCCCAGATTTATTAGCGGCACAACGACGAACAATGAGCAGTTCTTC.